These 32 T cell receptor beta chains share one sample of origin, sequenced in a study of T-cell memory formation after mild COVID-19. TCRdb reprocessed the 5' RACE reads with MiXCR, giving one entry per CDR3 protein. The sample holds 300,000 to 400,000 distinct CDR3 sequences; about a sixth are singletons and the top ten take approximately 20%. The specimen sequenced was PBMCs or a T cell subset sorted from them (not recorded which). The receptors were gathered from a man younger than 30 who had mild COVID-19 (a few samples of this study predate the infection). Cell type and time point are not known.

The chain employs TRBV11-2 and TRBJ1-2, with 12 bases fitting TRBD1. CDR3 length equals 15 residues. J was trimmed by 7 bases and V by 6 bases; bases with no gene match: 9. The germline CDR1 and CDR2 sequences are SGHAT and FQNNGV. The CDR3: CASRRPGQGAFGYTF. CDR3 bases: TGTGCCAGCAGACGACCGGGACAGGGGGCTTTTGGCTACACCTTC. The full variable domain, completed using reference TRBV11-2 and TRBJ1-2, is EAGVAQSPRYKIIEKRQSVAFWCNPISGHATLYWYQQILGQGPKLLIQFQNNGVVDDSQLPKDRFSAERLKGVDSTLKIQPAKLEDSAVYLCASRRPGQGAFGYTFGSGTRLTVV.

The CDR3 loop reads CSAPGLAGGTDTQYF. CDR3 bases: TGCAGTGCTCCGGGACTAGCGGGGGGGACAGATACGCAGTATTTT. The rearrangement joins TRBV20-1 to TRBJ2-3; TRBD2 matches 16 bases. The CDR3 is 15 amino acids. The V and J ends lost 5 bases and 3 bases, in that order; junction bases with no gene match: 2. Germline V gene lookup returns CDR1 DFQATT and CDR2 SNEGSKA (reference sequence).

The rearrangement uses TRBV19 and TRBJ1-2, with D tentatively TRBD1 (5 bases). Trimming shortened V by 5 bases and J by 6 bases, and 10 bases separated the two germline ends. CDR3 length: 12 residues. Germline-derived CDR1 and CDR2 are LNHDA and SQIVND (reference sequence). Here the CDR3 DNA reads TGTGCCAGTAGTCTGGGACCGAATGGCTACACCTTC. This gives the protein CASSLGPNGYTF.

This clonotype was seen repeatedly, ten times or more. The chain is built from TRBV3-1 and TRBJ1-3; D is perhaps TRBD1 (5 bases). This CDR3 is 16 amino acids long. Germline V gives CDR1 LGHDT, CDR2 YNNKEL (reference sequence). V lost 5 bases, J lost 0 bases, and 14 bases lay in between. The CDR3 DNA is TGTGCCAGCAGCTTTACAGGACAACTCTCTGGAAACACCATATATTTT. Amino acids: CASSFTGQLSGNTIYF. The entire variable domain, with the rest obtained from reference TRBV3-1 and TRBJ1-3, is as follows: DTAVSQTPKYLVTQMGNDKSIKCEQNLGHDTMYWYKQDSKKFLKIMFSYNNKELIINETVPNRFSPKSPDKAHLNLHINSLELGDSAVYFCASSFTGQLSGNTIYFGEGSWLTVV.

The J gene is TRBJ1-2, the V gene TRBV4-3; D is possibly TRBD1 (6 bases). The germline V gene has CDR1 LGHNA and CDR2 YSLEER. V lost 0 bases and J 7 bases, leaving 18 bases between the germline ends. The CDR3 contains 16 residues. CDR3 bases: TGCGCCAGCAGCCAAGACACAGGGCGTATCGTCCGTGGCTACACCTTC. Translated: CASSQDTGRIVRGYTF.

CDR3 bases: TGTGCCAGCAGCCAAGTGAGGGACAGGGTTTCACCCCTCCACTTT. This gives the protein CASSQVRDRVSPLHF. The V and J genes are TRBV3-1 and TRBJ1-6; 9 nucleotides line up with TRBD1. The trim removed 1 base at V and 9 bases at J, leaving 4 bases unmatched. This CDR3 has 15 amino acids. The germline gives CDR1 LGHDT, CDR2 YNNKEL (reference sequence).

The CDR3 reads CASSPTDLTGYNEQFF. The DNA for the CDR3 is TGTGCCAGCAGCCCCACGGACTTGACAGGGTACAATGAGCAGTTCTTC. The genes are TRBV7-3 and TRBJ2-1; 7 positions agree with TRBD1. The CDR3 contains 16 residues. J lost 4 bases, V lost 5 bases, and 11 bases had no gene match. CDR1 and CDR2 from the germline V gene are SGHTA and FQGTGA.

In its sample, this clonotype was seen a few times. This chain uses TRBV27 with TRBJ2-4; D remains unclear. V was trimmed by 1 base and J by 0 bases, leaving 10 bases between them. Germline V gene data show CDR1 as MNHEY and CDR2 as SMNVEV (reference sequence). This CDR3 comprises 16 residues. CDR3 sequence (DNA): TGTGCCAGCAGTTTATACGGTCCACTAGCCAAAAACATTCAGTACTTC. Translated, it gives CASSLYGPLAKNIQYF.

This clonotype was observed at least ten times. V usage is TRBV7-9 and J usage is TRBJ2-3; TRBD2 might be the D (6 bases). Germline V gene sequence: CDR1 SEHNR, CDR2 FQNEAQ (reference sequence). The CDR3 has 15 amino acids. The ends were cut back, 5 bases at V and 2 bases at J, with 14 bases in the middle. This CDR3 is CASSLRDSYTDTQYF. The CDR3, as DNA: TGTGCCAGCAGCCTCCGGGACTCCTACACAGATACGCAGTATTTT.

The rearrangement joins TRBV5-1 to TRBJ2-1, with D uncertain. Germline V gene lookup returns CDR1 SGHRS and CDR2 YFSETQ. This CDR3 region has 13 residues. Trimming cost V 0 bases and J 13 bases, with 14 bases left between them. Written as DNA, the CDR3 is TGCGCCAGCAGCTTGGGGGCCAGCTTCAAACAGTTCTTC. Amino acid sequence: CASSLGASFKQFF.

V gene TRBV20-1 combines with J gene TRBJ2-7, with 7 positions matching TRBD2. J lost 5 bases, V lost 2 bases, and 9 bases had no gene match. Germline assignment: CDR1 DFQATT and CDR2 SNEGSKA (reference sequence). CDR3 length equals 14 residues. The CDR3 here is CSARSLGTTDEQYF. CDR3 bases: TGCAGTGCTAGAAGCCTTGGGACTACCGACGAGCAGTACTTC.

The sample holds a few counts of this clonotype. V and J are TRBV5-4 and TRBJ1-2, with D possibly being TRBD1 (6 bases). The V gene's germline CDR1 is SGHNT and CDR2 YYREEE (reference sequence). The CDR3 spans 14 residues. Trimming took 2 bases from V and 4 from J, leaving 12 bases between them. CDR3 amino acids: CASSFPGGGYGYTF. The CDR3 nucleotides are TGTGCCAGCAGCTTCCCGGGGGGCGGCTATGGCTACACCTTC.

The chain uses TRBV11-2 and TRBJ2-5, with 8 bases that match TRBD2. This CDR3 has 15 residues. J was trimmed by 4 bases and V by 5 bases; bases with no gene match: 9. In germline, CDR1 is SGHAT, CDR2 FQNNGV. DNA of the CDR3: TGTGCCAGCAGCCCGGGACTAGTTTTACGAGAGACCCAGTACTTC. This sequence encodes CASSPGLVLRETQYF.

V gene TRBV7-2 combines with J gene TRBJ2-5, with D possibly being TRBD1 (5 bases). Germline lookup yields CDR1 SGHTA and CDR2 FQGNSA. The CDR3 loop spans 14 amino acids. V was cut by 5 bases and J by 2 bases, with 12 bases left in between. The CDR3 sequence is CASSQGAEQETQYF. The CDR3 region has the DNA TGTGCCAGCAGCCAAGGGGCCGAACAAGAGACCCAGTACTTC. Full variable domain (remainder filled in from reference TRBV7-2 and TRBJ2-5): GAGVSQSPSNKVTEKGKDVELRCDPISGHTALYWYRQSLGQGLEFLIYFQGNSAPDKSGLPSDRFSAERTGGSVSTLTIQRTQQEDSAVYLCASSQGAEQETQYFGPGTRLLVL.

There are a few counts of this clonotype. A much larger clone is a single base away; this may be a read error. The rearrangement links TRBV7-9 to TRBJ2-5, with D unclear. V lost 0 bases to trimming and J lost 0 bases, with 2 bases between them. The CDR3 extends over 13 amino acids. Germline V gene lookup returns CDR1 SEHNR and CDR2 FQNEAQ (reference sequence). For the CDR3, the DNA is TGTGCCAGCAGCTTAGCCTACCAAGAGACCCAGTACTTC. It specifies CASSLAYQETQYF.

This chain links TRBV2 with TRBJ2-5, with unresolved D. CDR1 and CDR2 from the germline V gene are SNHLY and FYNNEI. V lost 4 bases, J lost 5 bases, and 5 bases lay in between. The CDR3 has 11 residues. CDR3 bases: TGTGCCAGCAGTGTTCTGGAGACCCAGTACTTC. This translates into CASSVLETQYF. The entire variable domain, with the rest obtained from reference TRBV2 and TRBJ2-5, is as follows: EPEVTQTPSHQVTQMGQEVILRCVPISNHLYFYWYRQILGQKVEFLVSFYNNEISEKSEIFDDQFSVERPDGSNFTLKIRSTKLEDSAMYFCASSVLETQYFGPGTRLLVL.

The sample holds a few counts of this clonotype. The chain uses TRBV28 and TRBJ1-4; tentative D call: TRBD1 (5 bases). The CDR3 consists of 14 residues. V was trimmed by 7 bases and J by 5 bases, leaving 14 bases between them. CDR1 and CDR2 (germline): MDHEN, SYDVKM. CDR3 nucleotides: TGTGCCAGCAACCTCCCCAGGGTGAATGAAAAACTGTTTTTT. This encodes CASNLPRVNEKLFF.

This clonotype was counted at least ten times. The CDR3 DNA is TGCGCCAGCAGCCCAGACAGGGGCGGTAGCACTGAAGCTTTCTTT. Protein: CASSPDRGGSTEAFF. The V gene is TRBV4-1, the J gene TRBJ1-1, with TRBD1 identical over 8 bases. The CDR3 is 15 residues long. J was trimmed by 4 bases and V by 4 bases; bases with no gene match: 8. Germline values: CDR1 MGHRA, CDR2 YSYEKL.

The chain carries TRBV28 and TRBJ2-3; the D is unclear. V dropped 5 bases and J dropped 2 bases, with 17 bases sitting between them. There are 16 residues in the CDR3. Looked up from germline, CDR1 is MDHEN and CDR2 is SYDVKM. CDR3: CASSLPQDFFTDTQYF. The CDR3 nucleotides read TGTGCCAGCAGTCTCCCCCAGGATTTTTTCACAGATACGCAGTATTTT.

This clonotype was seen only a few times. The chain couples TRBV10-3 to TRBJ1-2; D ambiguous. Germline V lookup: CDR1 ENHRY, CDR2 SYGVKD. V lost 3 bases and J 3 bases, leaving 8 bases between the germline ends. The length of the CDR3 is 13 residues. CDR3 amino acids: CAISDIGYYGYTF. The CDR3 region has the DNA TGTGCCATCAGTGATATCGGATACTATGGCTACACCTTC.

J is TRBJ2-7 and V is TRBV7-2; unclear D gene. This CDR3 is 14 amino acids long. Trimming stripped 5 bases from V and 3 bases from J, with 14 bases between. The germline gives CDR1 SGHTA, CDR2 FQGNSA. The CDR3 loop is CASSPDPDLYEQYV. The CDR3 coding sequence is TGTGCCAGCAGCCCCGACCCGGACCTCTACGAGCAGTACGTC.

This clonotype was recorded a few times. The rearrangement joins TRBV7-9 to TRBJ2-6; D remains ambiguous. The CDR3 is 13 amino acids. Trimming left V 8 bases short and J 3 bases short, with 8 bases between. Germline V gene lookup returns CDR1 SEHNR and CDR2 FQNEAQ (reference sequence). The CDR3 bases are TGTGCCAGCCCGTATAGTGGGGCCAACGTCCTGACTTTC. Its translation: CASPYSGANVLTF.

This clonotype was seen only a few times. J is TRBJ2-1 and V is TRBV20-1, with 9 bases that match TRBD2. Germline V lookup: CDR1 DFQATT, CDR2 SNEGSKA (reference sequence). This CDR3 comprises 18 residues. The V gene end was trimmed by 4 bases and the J gene end by 0 bases; junction bases not matched to a gene: 13. The CDR3 protein is CSANPGVAGVRSYNEQFF. CDR3 DNA sequence: TGCAGTGCTAACCCGGGGGTAGCGGGGGTGCGCTCCTACAATGAGCAGTTCTTC.

Here the CDR3 reads CASSSDGGRNYGYTF. The CDR3 nucleotides are TGCGCCAGCAGCTCGGACGGGGGACGGAACTATGGCTACACCTTC. The rearrangement links TRBV5-1 to TRBJ1-2; D is perhaps TRBD1 (5 bases). CDR1 is SGHRS and CDR2 is YFSETQ in the germline V gene. The V gene lost 3 bases and the J gene lost 2 bases, with 14 bases spanning the gap. The length of the CDR3 is 15 residues.

This chain connects TRBV7-2 to TRBJ1-5; TRBD1 matches 8 bases. The CDR3 consists of 16 residues. In germline, CDR1 is SGHTA, CDR2 FQGNSA. V gave up 0 bases and J gave up 3 bases; unmatched junction bases: 4. The CDR3 sequence is CASSLAGTGYNQPQHF. The CDR3 bases are TGTGCCAGCAGCTTAGCGGGGACAGGCTACAATCAGCCCCAGCATTTT.

The gene calls are TRBV15 and TRBJ2-1; D unclear. CDR1 and CDR2 (germline): LNHNV, YYDKDF (reference sequence). The CDR3 is made up of 13 amino acids. Deletions cut 0 bases from V and 9 bases from J, with 9 bases between. DNA of the CDR3: TGTGCCACCAGCAGAGATAGAGGCGGTGAGCAGTTCTTC. The encoded protein is CATSRDRGGEQFF.

This clonotype was counted many times. The chain recombines TRBV7-9 with TRBJ2-7; D remains ambiguous. V shed 6 bases and J shed 2 bases, with 20 bases lying between them. Germline-derived CDR1 and CDR2 are SEHNR and FQNEAQ (reference sequence). The CDR3 extends over 16 amino acids. The CDR3 reads CASSPKPPRRAYEQYF. DNA of the CDR3: TGTGCCAGCAGTCCAAAACCCCCCAGAAGGGCCTACGAGCAGTACTTC.

V and J are TRBV4-2 and TRBJ1-3; no clear D gene. Trimming cost V 0 bases and J 1 base, with 7 bases left between them. The CDR3 has 15 amino acids. The germline V gene encodes CDR1 LGHNA and CDR2 YNFKEQ. CDR3 region: CASSQELVSGNTIYF. CDR3 in DNA: TGTGCCAGCAGCCAAGAATTGGTATCTGGAAACACCATATATTTT.

This rearrangement joins TRBV4-3 to TRBJ2-1; TRBD1 aligns across 8 bases. The germline gives CDR1 LGHNA, CDR2 YSLEER. V dropped 4 bases and J dropped 4; count of bases not matched to a gene: 12. This CDR3 contains 17 residues. In DNA, the CDR3 is TGCGCCAGCAGCCCTCCGATGGGAGACAGGGGTTACAATGAGCAGTTCTTC. It codes for CASSPPMGDRGYNEQFF.

This clonotype has just a few counts. The chain joins TRBV5-6 to TRBJ1-1, with D perhaps matching TRBD1 (6 bases). CDR1 is SGHDT, CDR2 YYEEEE, per germline. V lost 0 bases to trimming and J lost 4 bases, with 16 bases between them. The CDR3 consists of 16 residues. The CDR3 bases are TGTGCCAGCAGCTTGGACGGGGGGCGTTTCGGCACTGAAGCTTTCTTT. It encodes CASSLDGGRFGTEAFF.

The CDR3 spells CATSDPGQGGNTIYF. The CDR3, as DNA: TGTGCCACCAGTGATCCCGGACAGGGCGGAAACACCATATATTTT. V gene TRBV24-1 combines with J gene TRBJ1-3, with 8 bases aligning to TRBD1. The length of the CDR3 is 15 residues. Per germline, CDR1 KGHDR and CDR2 SFDVKD. J gave up 4 bases and V 3 bases, and 4 bases lay outside the gene matches.

This clonotype came up a few times. The gene calls are TRBV12-3 or TRBV12-4 and TRBJ2-3; 10 bases agree with TRBD2. The CDR3 loop spans 16 amino acids. V was pared by 1 base and J by 4 bases, with 5 bases of the junction left unmatched. The CDR3 coding sequence is TGTGCCAGCAGTTTAGTGATAGCGGGGGGTTCAGATACGCAGTATTTT. It specifies CASSLVIAGGSDTQYF.